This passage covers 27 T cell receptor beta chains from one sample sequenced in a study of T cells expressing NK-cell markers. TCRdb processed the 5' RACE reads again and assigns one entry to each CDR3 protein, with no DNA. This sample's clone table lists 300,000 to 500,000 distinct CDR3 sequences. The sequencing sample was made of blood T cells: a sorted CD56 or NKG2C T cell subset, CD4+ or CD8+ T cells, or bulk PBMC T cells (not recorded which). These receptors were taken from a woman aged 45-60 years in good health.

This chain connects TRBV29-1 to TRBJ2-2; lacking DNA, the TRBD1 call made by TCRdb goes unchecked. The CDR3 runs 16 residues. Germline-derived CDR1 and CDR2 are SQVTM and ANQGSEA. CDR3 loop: CSGIVQGQGLTGELFF.

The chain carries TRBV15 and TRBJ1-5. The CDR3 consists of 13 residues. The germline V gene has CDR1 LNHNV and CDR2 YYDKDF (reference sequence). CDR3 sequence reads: CATGLGLGQPQHF.

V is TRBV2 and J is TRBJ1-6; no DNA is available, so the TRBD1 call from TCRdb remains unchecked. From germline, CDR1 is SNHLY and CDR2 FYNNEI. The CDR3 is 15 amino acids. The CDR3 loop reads CASSGEGQRNSPLHF. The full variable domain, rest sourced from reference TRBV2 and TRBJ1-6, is EPEVTQTPSHQVTQMGQEVILRCVPISNHLYFYWYRQILGQKVEFLVSFYNNEISEKSEIFDDQFSVERPDGSNFTLKIRSTKLEDSAMYFCASSGEGQRNSPLHFGNGTRLTVT.

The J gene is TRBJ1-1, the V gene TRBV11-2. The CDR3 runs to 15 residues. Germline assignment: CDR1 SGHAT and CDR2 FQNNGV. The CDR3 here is CASSLGSGRNTEAFF.

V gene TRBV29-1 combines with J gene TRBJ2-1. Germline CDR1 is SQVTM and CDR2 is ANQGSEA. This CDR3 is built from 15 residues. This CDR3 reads CSVLSAEVKYNEQFF.

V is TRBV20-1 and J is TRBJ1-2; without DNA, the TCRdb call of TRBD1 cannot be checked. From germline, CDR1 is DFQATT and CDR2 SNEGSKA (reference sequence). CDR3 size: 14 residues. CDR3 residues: CSADRTGRVDGYTF.

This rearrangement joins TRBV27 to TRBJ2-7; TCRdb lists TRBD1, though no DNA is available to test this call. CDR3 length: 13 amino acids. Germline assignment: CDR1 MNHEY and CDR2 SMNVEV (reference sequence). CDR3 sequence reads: CASSWQTGSEQYF.

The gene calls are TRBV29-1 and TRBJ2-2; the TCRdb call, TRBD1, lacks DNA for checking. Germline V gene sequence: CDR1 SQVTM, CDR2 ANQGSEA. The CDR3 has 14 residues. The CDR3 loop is CSVEADRWTGELFF.

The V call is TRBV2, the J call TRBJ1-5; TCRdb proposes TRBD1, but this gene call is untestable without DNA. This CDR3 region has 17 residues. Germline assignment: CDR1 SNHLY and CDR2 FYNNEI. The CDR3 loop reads CASSYGKQAGSNQPQHF. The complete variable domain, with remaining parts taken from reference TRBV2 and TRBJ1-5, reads EPEVTQTPSHQVTQMGQEVILRCVPISNHLYFYWYRQILGQKVEFLVSFYNNEISEKSEIFDDQFSVERPDGSNFTLKIRSTKLEDSAMYFCASSYGKQAGSNQPQHFGDGTRLSIL.

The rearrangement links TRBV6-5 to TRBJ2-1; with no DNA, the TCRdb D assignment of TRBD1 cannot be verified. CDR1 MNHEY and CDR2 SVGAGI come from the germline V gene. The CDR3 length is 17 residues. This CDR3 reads CASSYSQGGRSYNEQFF.

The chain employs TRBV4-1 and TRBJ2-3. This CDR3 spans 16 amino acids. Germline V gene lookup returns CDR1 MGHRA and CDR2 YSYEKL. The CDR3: CASSQGYGTSTDTQYF.

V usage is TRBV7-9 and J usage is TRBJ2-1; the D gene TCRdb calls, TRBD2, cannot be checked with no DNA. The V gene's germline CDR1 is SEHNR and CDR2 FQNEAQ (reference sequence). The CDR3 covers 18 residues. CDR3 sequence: CASSRTSGRPSSYNEQFF.

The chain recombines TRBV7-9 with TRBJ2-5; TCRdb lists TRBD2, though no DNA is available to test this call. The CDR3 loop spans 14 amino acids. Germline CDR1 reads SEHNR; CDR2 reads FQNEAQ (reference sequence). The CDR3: CASSSAGGLETQYF.

CDR3 residues: CSAESNDIDNEQFF. The chain joins TRBV20-1 to TRBJ2-1. The CDR3 loop spans 14 amino acids. CDR1 and CDR2 from the germline V gene are DFQATT and SNEGSKA (reference sequence).

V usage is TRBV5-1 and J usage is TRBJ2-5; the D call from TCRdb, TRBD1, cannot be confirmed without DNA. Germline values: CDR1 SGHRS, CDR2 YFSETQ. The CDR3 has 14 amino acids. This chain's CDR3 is CASSLSRGLETQYF.

The CDR3 loop is CASTESGRPYNEQFF. This chain links TRBV12-3 or TRBV12-4 with TRBJ2-1. This CDR3 is built from 15 residues.

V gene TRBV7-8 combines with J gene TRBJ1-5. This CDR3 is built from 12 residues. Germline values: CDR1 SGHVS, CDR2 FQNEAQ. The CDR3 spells CASRSYPEPQHF.

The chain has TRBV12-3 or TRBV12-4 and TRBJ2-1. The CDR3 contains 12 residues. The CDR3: CASSFTKGEQFF.

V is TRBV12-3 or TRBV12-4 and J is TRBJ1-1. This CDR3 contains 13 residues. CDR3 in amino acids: CASSLTRHTEAFF.

CDR3 amino acids: CASSYGDGLTYNEQFF. The genes are TRBV6-5 and TRBJ2-1; TCRdb indicates TRBD1, and absent DNA this call remains unverified. The germline CDR1 and CDR2 sequences are MNHEY and SVGAGI. This CDR3 is 16 amino acids long.

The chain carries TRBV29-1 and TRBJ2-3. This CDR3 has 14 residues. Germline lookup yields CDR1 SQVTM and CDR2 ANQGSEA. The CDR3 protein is CSAIRLSSTDTQYF.

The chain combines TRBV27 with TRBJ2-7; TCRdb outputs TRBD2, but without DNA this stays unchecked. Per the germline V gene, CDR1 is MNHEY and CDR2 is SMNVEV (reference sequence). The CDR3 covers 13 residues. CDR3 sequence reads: CASNSDSSDEQYF.

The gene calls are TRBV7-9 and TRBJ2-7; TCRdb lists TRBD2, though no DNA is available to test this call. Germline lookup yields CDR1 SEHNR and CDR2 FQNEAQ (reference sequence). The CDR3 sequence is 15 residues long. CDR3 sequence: CASSPSGRPSYEQYF.

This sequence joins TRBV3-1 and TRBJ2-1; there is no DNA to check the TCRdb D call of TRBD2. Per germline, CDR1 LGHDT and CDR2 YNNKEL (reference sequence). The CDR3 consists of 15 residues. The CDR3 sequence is CASSQDLAGVNEQFF.

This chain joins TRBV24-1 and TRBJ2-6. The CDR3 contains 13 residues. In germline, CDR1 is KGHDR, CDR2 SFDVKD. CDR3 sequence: CATRATAANVLTF.

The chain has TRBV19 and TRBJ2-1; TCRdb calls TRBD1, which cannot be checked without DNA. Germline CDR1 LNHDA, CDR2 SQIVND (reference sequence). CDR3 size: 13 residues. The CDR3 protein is CASSSGTTNEQFF. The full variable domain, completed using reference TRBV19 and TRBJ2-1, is DGGITQSPKYLFRKEGQNVTLSCEQNLNHDAMYWYRQDPGQGLRLIYYSQIVNDFQKGDIAEGYSVSREKKESFPLTVTSAQKNPTAFYLCASSSGTTNEQFFGPGTRLTVL.

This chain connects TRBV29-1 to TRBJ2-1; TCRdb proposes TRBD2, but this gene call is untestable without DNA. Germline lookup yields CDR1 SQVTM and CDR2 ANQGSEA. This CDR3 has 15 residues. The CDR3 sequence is CSVTVIAGDVNEQFF.